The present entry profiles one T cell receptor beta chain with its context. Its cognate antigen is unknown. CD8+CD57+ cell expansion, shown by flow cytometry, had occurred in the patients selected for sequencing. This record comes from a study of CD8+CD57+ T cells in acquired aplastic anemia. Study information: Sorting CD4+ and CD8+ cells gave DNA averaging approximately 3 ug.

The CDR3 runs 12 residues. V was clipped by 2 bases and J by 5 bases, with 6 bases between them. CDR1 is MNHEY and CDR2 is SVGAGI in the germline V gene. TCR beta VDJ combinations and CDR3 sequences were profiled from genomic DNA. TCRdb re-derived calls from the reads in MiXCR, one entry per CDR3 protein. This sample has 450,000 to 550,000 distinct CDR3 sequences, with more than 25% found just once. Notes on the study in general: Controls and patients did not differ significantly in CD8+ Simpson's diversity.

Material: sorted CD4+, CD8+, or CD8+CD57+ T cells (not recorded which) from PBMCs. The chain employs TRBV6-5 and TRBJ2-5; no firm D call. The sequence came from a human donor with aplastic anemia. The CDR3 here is CASSYVGETQYF. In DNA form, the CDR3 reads TGTGCCAGCAGTTACGTGGGGGAGACCCAGTACTTC.